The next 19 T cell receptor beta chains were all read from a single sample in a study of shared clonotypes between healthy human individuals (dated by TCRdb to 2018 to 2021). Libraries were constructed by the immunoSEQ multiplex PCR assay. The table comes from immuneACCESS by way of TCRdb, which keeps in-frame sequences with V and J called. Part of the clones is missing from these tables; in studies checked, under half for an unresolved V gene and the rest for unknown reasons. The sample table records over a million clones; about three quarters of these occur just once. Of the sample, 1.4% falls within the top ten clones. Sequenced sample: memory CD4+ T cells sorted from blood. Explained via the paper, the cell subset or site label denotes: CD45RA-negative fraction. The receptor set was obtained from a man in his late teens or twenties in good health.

CDR3 sequence (DNA): TGTGCCACCAGCAGAGCAAACACCTTTACTAATGAAAAACTGTTTTTT. Translating it yields CATSRANTFTNEKLFF. The chain combines TRBV15 with TRBJ1-4; D is unclear. Germline V gives CDR1 LNHNV, CDR2 YYDKDF (reference sequence). V was clipped by 1 base and J by 2 bases, with 11 bases between them. This CDR3 is built from 16 residues.

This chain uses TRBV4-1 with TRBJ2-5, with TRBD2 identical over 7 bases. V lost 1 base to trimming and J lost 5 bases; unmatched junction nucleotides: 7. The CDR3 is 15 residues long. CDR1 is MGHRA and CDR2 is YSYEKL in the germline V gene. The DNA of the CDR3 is TGCGCCAGCAGCCAAGCCGGGACTATTGTCGAGACCCAGTACTTC. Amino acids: CASSQAGTIVETQYF.

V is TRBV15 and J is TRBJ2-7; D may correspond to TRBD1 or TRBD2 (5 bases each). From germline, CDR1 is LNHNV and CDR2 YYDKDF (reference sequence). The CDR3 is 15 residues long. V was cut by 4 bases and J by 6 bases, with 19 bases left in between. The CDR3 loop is CATSNGETAPSEQYF. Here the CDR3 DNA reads TGTGCCACCAGCAATGGGGAGACAGCCCCGAGCGAGCAGTACTTC.

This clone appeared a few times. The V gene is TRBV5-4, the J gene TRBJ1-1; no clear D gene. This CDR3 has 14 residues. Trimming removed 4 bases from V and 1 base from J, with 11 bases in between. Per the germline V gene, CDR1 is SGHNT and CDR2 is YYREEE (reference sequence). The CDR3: CASSGSAGNTEAFF. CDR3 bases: TGTGCCAGCAGCGGGAGCGCAGGGAACACTGAAGCTTTCTTT. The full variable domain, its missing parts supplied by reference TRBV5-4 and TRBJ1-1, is ETGVTQSPTHLIKTRGQQVTLRCSSQSGHNTVSWYQQALGQGPQFIFQYYREEENGRGNFPPRFSGLQFPNYSSELNVNALELDDSALYLCASSGSAGNTEAFFGQGTRLTVV.

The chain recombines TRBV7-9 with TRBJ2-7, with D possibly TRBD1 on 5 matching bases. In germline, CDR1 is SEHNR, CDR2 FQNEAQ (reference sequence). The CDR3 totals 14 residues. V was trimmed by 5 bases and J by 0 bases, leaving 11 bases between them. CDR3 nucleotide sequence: TGTGCCAGCAGCCTATTCGACAGCTCCTACGAGCAGTACTTC. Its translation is CASSLFDSSYEQYF.

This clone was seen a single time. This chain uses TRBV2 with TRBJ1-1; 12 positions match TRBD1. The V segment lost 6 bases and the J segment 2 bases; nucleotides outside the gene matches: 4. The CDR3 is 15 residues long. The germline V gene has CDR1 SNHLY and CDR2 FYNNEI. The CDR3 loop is CASRGDRGRNTEAFF. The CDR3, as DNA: TGTGCCAGCAGGGGGGACAGGGGGCGAAACACTGAAGCTTTCTTT.

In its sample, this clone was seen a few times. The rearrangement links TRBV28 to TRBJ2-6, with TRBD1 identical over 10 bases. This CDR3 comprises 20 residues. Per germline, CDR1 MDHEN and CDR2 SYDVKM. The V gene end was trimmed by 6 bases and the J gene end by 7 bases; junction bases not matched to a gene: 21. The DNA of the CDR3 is TGTGCCAGCAGGAACCCTCCGGGACAGGGGCGTGGGGTTCAAGCCAACGTCCTGACTTTC. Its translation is CASRNPPGQGRGVQANVLTF.

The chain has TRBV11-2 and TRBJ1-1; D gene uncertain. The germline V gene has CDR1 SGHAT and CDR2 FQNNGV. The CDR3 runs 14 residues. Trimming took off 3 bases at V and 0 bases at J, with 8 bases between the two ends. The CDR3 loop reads CASSLATVNTEAFF. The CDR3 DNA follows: TGTGCCAGCAGCTTGGCCACAGTGAACACTGAAGCTTTCTTT.

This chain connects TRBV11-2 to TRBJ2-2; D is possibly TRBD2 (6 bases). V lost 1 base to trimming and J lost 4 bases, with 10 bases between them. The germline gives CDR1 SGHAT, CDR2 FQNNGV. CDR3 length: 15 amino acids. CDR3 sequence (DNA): TGTGCCAGCAGCTTAGTCGGGAGCCCCACCGGGGAGCTGTTTTTT. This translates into CASSLVGSPTGELFF.

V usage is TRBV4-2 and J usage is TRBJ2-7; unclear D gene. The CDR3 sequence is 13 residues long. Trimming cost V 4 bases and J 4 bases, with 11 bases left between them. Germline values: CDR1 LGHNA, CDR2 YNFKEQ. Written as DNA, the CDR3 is TGTGCCAGCAGCCCGGGCATTGGGTACGAGCAGTACTTC. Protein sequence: CASSPGIGYEQYF.

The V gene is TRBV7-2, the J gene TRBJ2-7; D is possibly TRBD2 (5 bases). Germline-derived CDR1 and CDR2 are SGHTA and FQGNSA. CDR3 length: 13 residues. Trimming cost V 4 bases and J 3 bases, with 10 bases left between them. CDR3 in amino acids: CASSSSRDYEQYF. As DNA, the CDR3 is TGTGCCAGCAGCTCCTCGAGGGACTACGAGCAGTACTTC.

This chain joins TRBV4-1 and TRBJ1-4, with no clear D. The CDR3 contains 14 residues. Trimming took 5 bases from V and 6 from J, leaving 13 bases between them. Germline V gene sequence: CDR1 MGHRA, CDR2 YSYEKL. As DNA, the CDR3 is TGCGCCAGCAGCTCCCATTTAAGGGATGAAAAACTGTTTTTT. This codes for CASSSHLRDEKLFF.

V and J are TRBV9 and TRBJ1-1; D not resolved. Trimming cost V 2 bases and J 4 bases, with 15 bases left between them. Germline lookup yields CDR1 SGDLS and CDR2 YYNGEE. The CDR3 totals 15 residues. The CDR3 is CASSVIGSAGTEAFF. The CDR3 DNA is TGTGCCAGCAGCGTCATCGGGTCCGCAGGCACTGAAGCTTTCTTT.

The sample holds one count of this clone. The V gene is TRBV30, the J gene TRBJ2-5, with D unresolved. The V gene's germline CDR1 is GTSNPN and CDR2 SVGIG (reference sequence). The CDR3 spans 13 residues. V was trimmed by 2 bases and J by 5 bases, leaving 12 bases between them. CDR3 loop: CAWSQKIRETQYF. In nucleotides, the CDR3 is TGTGCCTGGAGTCAAAAGATCCGTGAGACCCAGTACTTC.

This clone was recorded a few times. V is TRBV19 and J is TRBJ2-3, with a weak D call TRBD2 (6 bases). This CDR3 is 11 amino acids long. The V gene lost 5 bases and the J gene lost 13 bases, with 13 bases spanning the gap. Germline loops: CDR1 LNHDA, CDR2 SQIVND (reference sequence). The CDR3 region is CASSLAGLKYF. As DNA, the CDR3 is TGTGCCAGTAGTCTCGCGGGACTTAAGTATTTT. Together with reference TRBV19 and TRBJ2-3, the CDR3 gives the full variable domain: DGGITQSPKYLFRKEGQNVTLSCEQNLNHDAMYWYRQDPGQGLRLIYYSQIVNDFQKGDIAEGYSVSREKKESFPLTVTSAQKNPTAFYLCASSLAGLKYFGPGTRLTVL.

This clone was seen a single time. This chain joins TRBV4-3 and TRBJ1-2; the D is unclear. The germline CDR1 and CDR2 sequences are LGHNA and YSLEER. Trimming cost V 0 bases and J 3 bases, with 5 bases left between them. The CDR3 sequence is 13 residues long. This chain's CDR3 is CASSQDPYYGYTF. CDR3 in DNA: TGCGCCAGCAGCCAAGATCCTTACTATGGCTACACCTTC.

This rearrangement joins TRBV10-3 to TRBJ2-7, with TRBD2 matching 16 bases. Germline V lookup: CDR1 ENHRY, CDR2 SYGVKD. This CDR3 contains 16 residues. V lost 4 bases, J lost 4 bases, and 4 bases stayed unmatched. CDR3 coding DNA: TGTGCCATCAGTGCGGGACTAGCGGGGGGGCCTTACGAGCAGTACTTC. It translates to CAISAGLAGGPYEQYF.

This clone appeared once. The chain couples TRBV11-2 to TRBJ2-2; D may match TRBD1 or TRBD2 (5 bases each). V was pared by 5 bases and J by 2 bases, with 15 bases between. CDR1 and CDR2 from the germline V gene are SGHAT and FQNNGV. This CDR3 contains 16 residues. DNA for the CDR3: TGTGCCAGCAGCACACTGGGACCTAAAAACACCGGGGAGCTGTTTTTT. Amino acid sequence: CASSTLGPKNTGELFF.

This CDR3 reads CASSTLYWGEAFF. CDR3 DNA: TGTGCCAGCAGTACGTTATATTGGGGTGAAGCTTTCTTT. This chain links TRBV27 with TRBJ1-1; no clear D gene. The CDR3 totals 13 residues. Trimming stripped 5 bases from V and 7 bases from J, with 14 bases between. The germline V gene has CDR1 MNHEY and CDR2 SMNVEV (reference sequence).